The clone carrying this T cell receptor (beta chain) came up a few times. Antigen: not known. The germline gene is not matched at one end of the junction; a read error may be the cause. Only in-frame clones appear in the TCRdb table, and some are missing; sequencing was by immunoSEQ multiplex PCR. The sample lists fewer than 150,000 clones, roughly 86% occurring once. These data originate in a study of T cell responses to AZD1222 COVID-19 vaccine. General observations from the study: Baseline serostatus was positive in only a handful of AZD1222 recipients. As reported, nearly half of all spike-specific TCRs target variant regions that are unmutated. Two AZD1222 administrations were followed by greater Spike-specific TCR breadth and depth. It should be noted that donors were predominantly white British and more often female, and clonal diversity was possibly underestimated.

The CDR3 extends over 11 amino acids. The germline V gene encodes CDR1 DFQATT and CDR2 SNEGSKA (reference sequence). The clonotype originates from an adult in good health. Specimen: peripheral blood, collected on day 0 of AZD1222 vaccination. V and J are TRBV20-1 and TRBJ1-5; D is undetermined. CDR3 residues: CSVRGPAAEHF. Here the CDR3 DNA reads TGCAGTGTTAGAGGTCCCGCGGCGGAGCATTTT.